This TCR beta chain was recorded in a study of blood T cells in healthy people across ages (dated by TCRdb to about 2015). The study in broad terms: In model experiments, roughly one uniquely barcoded TCR beta cDNA molecule per two T cells was captured by template switching. To avoid experimental bias, donors of different ages were spread randomly across the sequencing lanes. The donors were divided into four age groups: young (average approximately 17 years), middle-aged (approximately 39), aged (approximately 62) and long-lived (82). Using deep sequencing normalized with unique cDNA molecular identifiers, the study measured how TCR beta repertoire diversity changes with age. Two additional independent replicas of 1 million unique cDNA reads from the same blood draw were analyzed for two donors (one aged 18 to 29 and one aged 80 or older).

This clonotype came up once. Its antigen specificity is not known. One base away there is no much larger clone; base qualities are not given. The roughly 39 donors, aged about 6 to 95 years, were systemically healthy Caucasian individuals from Russia. Each donor gave about 9.8 milliliters of peripheral blood, drawn into EDTA-treated Vacutainer tubes. Ficoll-Paque density-gradient centrifugation was used to isolate PBMCs, with at least 6 million per sample. Total RNA, at least 6 micrograms per sample, was extracted from PBMCs with Trizol reagent. For every donor, flow cytometry on a PBMC aliquot measured the percentage of naive CD45RAhigh/CD27high T cells. The CDR3 numbers 14 residues from cysteine through phenylalanine. Only the CDR3 DNA stays, 42 bases, in frame from base 1. CDR1 and CDR2 are drawn from the germline V gene: MGHDK, SYGVNS. The V and J ends are trimmed by 2 bases and 0 bases, leaving 5 bases between them.

To prepare the library, 5' RACE was applied. The listed sequencing device is Illumina HiSeq 2500. A second PCR of about 7 to 12 cycles was run with a J-beta primer mix and a sample-barcoded 5' primer. Each TCR beta cDNA molecule received a unique molecular identifier from a template-switch 5' adaptor carrying 12 random nucleotides. Each sample yielded at least 2.5 million CDR3-containing paired-end reads. First-strand cDNA was synthesized from all RNA with the Mint cDNA synthesis kit, primed by a TRBC-specific oligonucleotide. Following uracil-DNA glycosylase treatment, all cDNA underwent a first 18-cycle PCR with the universal primers M1SS and BC2_uni_R. As for the original processing: Normalization of each sample was performed by random selection of 1 million high-quality reads, each carrying a distinct molecular identifier. Reads with shared molecular identifiers were discarded instead of being binned into consensus sequences. MiTCR, with a Q25 quality threshold and the strictest error-elimination algorithm, was used for CDR3 identification, clonotype clustering and error correction. A nonparametric unseen species model with Euler transformation was used to estimate a lower bound on total TCR beta diversity. TCRdb itself trimmed the public reads at Q25 with fastp, ran MiXCR and retained productive beta chains. CDR3 protein duplicates are merged, each entry listing the most common genes and DNA. These V and J calls are TCRdb output, not the study's own analysis. For this sample there are about 570,000 distinct CDR3 sequences; 25% to 30% appear just once. Clones ranked in the top ten supply under 20% of the sample.

Points the paper makes about the study in general: Donor CMV infection status was unknown, potentially confounding age-related changes in expanded clonotypes. Compared with the aged group, more naive CD4+ T cells, fewer expanded clones and increased TCR diversity were shown by the long-lived group, suggesting age selection. Estimates of total diversity based on one million sequenced T cells were considered lower bounds and underestimates. There was a strong correlation between observed TCR beta diversity and the percentage of naive T cells measured by flow cytometry. Observed TCR beta diversity per million T cells fell roughly linearly with age, and a significant reduction was already apparent by age around 40. Since profiling was done on bulk unsorted PBMCs, naive and antigen-experienced compartments could not be conclusively compared.

Recombination linked TRBV25-1 to TRBJ1-3; confidence is insufficient to name the D gene. The specimen was blood. The sequence came from a woman aged 65 to 85 in good health. The CDR3: CASSEGYSGNTIYF. The DNA is TGTGCCAGCAGTGAAGGATACTCTGGAAACACCATATATTTT.